This entry describes one T cell receptor beta chain. Its antigen is undetermined. TCR cDNA molecules were tagged individually, and each one carried a unique molecular identifier. TCRdb reprocessed the 5' RACE reads with MiXCR, giving one entry per CDR3 protein. The sample shows 60,000 to 85,000 distinct CDR3 sequences, approximately 9% of them seen only once. The sample originates from a study of spatial heterogeneity in lung cancer. The wider study: Two to three years after resection was the median timing of the follow-up PBMC samples, which were sequenced when available.

The time point here: blood at routine non-recurrence follow-up after resection. Whole RNA came from tumor, nontumor lung or frozen PBMC and was sequenced without being sorted. Germline V lookup: CDR1 KGHDR, CDR2 SFDVKD. The CDR3 loop spans 11 amino acids. V was pared by 5 bases and J by 10 bases, with 8 bases between. Study-wide findings and caveats: Whereas they appeared in blood less at follow-up, ubiquitous expanded tumor TCRs appeared there more at resection.

The sample was PBMCs, taken at follow-up. The chain employs TRBV24-1 and TRBJ2-1, with unresolved D. This receptor was obtained from a female donor with early-stage non-small cell lung cancer. The CDR3: CATSVEMEQFF. CDR3 DNA: TGTGCCACCAGTGTTGAGATGGAGCAGTTCTTC.